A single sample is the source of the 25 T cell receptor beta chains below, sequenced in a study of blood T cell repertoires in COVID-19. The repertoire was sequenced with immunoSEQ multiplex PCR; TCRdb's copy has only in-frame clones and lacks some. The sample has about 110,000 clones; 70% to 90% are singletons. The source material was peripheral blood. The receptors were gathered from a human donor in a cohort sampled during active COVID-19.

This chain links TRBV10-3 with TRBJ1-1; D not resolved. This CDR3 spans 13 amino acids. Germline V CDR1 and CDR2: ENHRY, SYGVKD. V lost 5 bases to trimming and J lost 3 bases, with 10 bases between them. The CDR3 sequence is CAISNGLDTEAFF. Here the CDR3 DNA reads TGTGCCATCAGTAATGGCCTCGACACTGAAGCTTTCTTT.

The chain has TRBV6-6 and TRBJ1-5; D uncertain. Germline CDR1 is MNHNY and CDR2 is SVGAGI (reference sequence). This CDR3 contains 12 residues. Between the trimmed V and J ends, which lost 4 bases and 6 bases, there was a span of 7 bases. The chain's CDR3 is CASSSRIQPQHF. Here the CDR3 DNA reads TGTGCCAGCAGTTCGAGAATTCAGCCCCAGCATTTT.

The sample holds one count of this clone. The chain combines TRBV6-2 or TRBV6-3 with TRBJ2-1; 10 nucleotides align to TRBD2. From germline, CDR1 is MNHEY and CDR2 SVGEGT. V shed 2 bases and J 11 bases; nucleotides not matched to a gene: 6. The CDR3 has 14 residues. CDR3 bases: TGTGCCAGCAGTTACATGGCTAGCGGGGGTCAGCAGTTCTTC. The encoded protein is CASSYMASGGQQFF.

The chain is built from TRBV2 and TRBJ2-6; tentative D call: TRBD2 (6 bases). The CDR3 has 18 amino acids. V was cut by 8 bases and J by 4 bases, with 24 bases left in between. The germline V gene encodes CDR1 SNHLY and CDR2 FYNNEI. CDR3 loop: CASGSGSPSLSGANVLTF. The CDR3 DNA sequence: TGTGCCAGCGGTAGCGGTTCCCCCTCTCTTTCCGGGGCCAACGTCCTGACTTTC.

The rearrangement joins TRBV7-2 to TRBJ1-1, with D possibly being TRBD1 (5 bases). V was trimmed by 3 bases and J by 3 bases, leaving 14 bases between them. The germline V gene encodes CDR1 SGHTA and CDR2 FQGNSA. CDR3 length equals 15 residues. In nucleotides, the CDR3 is TGTGCCAGCAGCTTTGAGGAGGGGAGGGACACTGAAGCTTTCTTT. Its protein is CASSFEEGRDTEAFF. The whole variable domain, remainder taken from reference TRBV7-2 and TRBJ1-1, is GAGVSQSPSNKVTEKGKDVELRCDPISGHTALYWYRQSLGQGLEFLIYFQGNSAPDKSGLPSDRFSAERTGGSVSTLTIQRTQQEDSAVYLCASSFEEGRDTEAFFGQGTRLTVV.

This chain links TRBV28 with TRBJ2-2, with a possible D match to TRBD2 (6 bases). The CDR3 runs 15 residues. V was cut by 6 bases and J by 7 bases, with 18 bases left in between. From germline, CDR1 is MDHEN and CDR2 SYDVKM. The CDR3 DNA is TGTGCCAGCAGCGTACCCCCCGGAGGGAACGGGGAGCTGTTTTTT. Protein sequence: CASSVPPGGNGELFF. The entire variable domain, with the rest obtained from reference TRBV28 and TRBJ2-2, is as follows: DVKVTQSSRYLVKRTGEKVFLECVQDMDHENMFWYRQDPGLGLRLIYFSYDVKMKEKGDIPEGYSVSREKKERFSLILESASTNQTSMYLCASSVPPGGNGELFFGEGSRLTVL.

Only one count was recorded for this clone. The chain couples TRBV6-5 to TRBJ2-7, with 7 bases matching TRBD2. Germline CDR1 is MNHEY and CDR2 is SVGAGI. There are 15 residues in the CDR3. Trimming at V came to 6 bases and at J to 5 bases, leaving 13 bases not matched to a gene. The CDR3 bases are TGTGCCAGCAGAAGCGGGGCGGTGGCCTGGGACGAGCAGTACTTC. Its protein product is CASRSGAVAWDEQYF.

The CDR3 region is CASSPPVAGGGELFF. The CDR3 DNA sequence: TGCGCCAGCAGCCCCCCTGTGGCGGGGGGCGGGGAGCTGTTTTTT. The chain employs TRBV5-1 and TRBJ2-2; 8 nucleotides agree with TRBD2. This CDR3 has 15 amino acids. After removal of 4 bases from V and 7 bases from J, the junction contained 9 bases not matched to a gene. CDR1 is SGHRS and CDR2 is YFSETQ in the germline V gene.

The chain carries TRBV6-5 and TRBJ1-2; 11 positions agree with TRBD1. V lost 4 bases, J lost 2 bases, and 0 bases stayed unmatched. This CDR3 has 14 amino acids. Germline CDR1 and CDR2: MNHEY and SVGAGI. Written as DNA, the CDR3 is TGTGCCAGCAGTTGGACAGGGGGCAACTATGGCTACACCTTC. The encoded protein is CASSWTGGNYGYTF.

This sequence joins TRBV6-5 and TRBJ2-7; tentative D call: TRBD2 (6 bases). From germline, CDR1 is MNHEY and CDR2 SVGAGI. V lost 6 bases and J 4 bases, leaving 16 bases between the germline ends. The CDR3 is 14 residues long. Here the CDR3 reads CASSEANGGYEQYF. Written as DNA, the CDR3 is TGTGCCAGCAGCGAGGCCAACGGGGGTTACGAGCAGTACTTC.

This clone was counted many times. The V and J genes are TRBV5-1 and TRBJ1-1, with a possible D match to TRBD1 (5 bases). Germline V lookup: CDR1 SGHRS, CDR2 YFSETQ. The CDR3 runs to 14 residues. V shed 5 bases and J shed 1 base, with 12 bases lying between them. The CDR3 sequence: CASSSGLRNTEAFF. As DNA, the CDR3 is TGCGCCAGCAGTTCGGGACTCAGGAACACTGAAGCTTTCTTT.

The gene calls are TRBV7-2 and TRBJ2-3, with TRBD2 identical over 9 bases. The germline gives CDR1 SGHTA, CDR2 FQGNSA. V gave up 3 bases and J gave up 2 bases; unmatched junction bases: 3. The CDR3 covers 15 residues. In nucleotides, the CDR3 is TGTGCCAGCAGCTTTTCTAGCGGGGTCACAGATACGCAGTATTTT. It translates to CASSFSSGVTDTQYF.

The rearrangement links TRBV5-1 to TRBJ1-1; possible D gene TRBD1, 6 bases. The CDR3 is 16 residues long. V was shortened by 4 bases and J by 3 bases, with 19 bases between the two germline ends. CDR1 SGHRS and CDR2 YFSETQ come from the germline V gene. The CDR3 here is CASSLQSRQDHTEAFF. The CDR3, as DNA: TGCGCCAGCAGCCTCCAGTCTAGACAGGATCACACTGAAGCTTTCTTT.

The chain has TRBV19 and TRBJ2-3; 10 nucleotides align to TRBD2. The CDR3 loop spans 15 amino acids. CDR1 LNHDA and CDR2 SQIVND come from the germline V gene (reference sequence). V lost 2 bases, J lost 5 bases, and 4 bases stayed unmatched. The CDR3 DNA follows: TGTGCCAGTAGTATACTAGCGGGGGAGGTAGATACGCAGTATTTT. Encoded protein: CASSILAGEVDTQYF.

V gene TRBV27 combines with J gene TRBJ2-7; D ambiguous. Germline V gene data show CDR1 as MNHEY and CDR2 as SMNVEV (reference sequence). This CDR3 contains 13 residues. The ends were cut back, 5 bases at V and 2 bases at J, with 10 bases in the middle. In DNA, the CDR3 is TGTGCCAGCAGTCAAAAAGCCCCCTACGAGCAGTACTTC. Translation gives CASSQKAPYEQYF.

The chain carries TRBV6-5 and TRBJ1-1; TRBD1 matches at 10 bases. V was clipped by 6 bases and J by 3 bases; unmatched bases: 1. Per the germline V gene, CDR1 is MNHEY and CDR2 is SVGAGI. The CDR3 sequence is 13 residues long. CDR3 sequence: CASRGTGDTEAFF. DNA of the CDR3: TGTGCCAGCAGAGGGACAGGGGACACTGAAGCTTTCTTT.

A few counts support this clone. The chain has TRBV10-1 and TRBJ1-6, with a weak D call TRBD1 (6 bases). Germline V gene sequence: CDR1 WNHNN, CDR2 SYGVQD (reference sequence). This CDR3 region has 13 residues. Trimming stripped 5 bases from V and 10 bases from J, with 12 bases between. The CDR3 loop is CASSPGVQSPLHF. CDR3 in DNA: TGCGCCAGCAGTCCAGGGGTCCAATCACCCCTCCACTTT.

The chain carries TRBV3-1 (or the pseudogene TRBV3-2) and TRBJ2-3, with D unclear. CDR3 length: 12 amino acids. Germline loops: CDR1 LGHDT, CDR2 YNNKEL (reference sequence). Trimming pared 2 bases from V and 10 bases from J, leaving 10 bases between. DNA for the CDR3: TGTGCCAGCAGCCAATCCATGTACTCGCAGTATTTT. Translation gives CASSQSMYSQYF.

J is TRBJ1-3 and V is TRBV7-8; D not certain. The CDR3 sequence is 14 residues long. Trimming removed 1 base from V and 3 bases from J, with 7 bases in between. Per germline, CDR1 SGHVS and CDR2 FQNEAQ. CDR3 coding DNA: TGTGCCAGCAGCTTAGGGGAGGTTGGAAACACCATATATTTT. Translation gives CASSLGEVGNTIYF.

CDR3 nucleotides: TGTGCCAGCAGCCCCCCCGGGGGAGGAAGAGAGCAGTACTTC. Its protein product is CASSPPGGGREQYF. The chain employs TRBV14 and TRBJ2-7, with D tentatively TRBD2 (6 bases). Germline CDR1 and CDR2: SGHDN and FVKESK. Trimming removed 4 bases from V and 7 bases from J, with 17 bases in between. The CDR3 extends over 14 amino acids.

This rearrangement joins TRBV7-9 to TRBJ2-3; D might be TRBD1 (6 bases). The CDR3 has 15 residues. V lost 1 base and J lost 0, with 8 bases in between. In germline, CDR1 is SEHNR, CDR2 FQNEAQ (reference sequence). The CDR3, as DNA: TGTGCCAGCAGCTTAGTAGGGGGAAGCACAGATACGCAGTATTTT. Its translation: CASSLVGGSTDTQYF.

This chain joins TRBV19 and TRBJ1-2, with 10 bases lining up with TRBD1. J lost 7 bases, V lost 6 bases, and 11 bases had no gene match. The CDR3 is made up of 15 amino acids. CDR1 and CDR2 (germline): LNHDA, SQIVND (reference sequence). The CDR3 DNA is TGTGCCAGTAGGGTGGGACAGGGGATCTTTGCTGGCTACACCTTC. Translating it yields CASRVGQGIFAGYTF. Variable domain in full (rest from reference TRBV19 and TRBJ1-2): DGGITQSPKYLFRKEGQNVTLSCEQNLNHDAMYWYRQDPGQGLRLIYYSQIVNDFQKGDIAEGYSVSREKKESFPLTVTSAQKNPTAFYLCASRVGQGIFAGYTFGSGTRLTVV.

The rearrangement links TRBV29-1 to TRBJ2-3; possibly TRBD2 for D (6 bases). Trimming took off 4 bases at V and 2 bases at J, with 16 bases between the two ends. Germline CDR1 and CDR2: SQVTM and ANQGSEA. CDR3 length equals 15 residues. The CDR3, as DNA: TGCAGCGTTGTAGGAGGGAGCGGTTCCACAGATACGCAGTATTTT. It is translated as CSVVGGSGSTDTQYF.

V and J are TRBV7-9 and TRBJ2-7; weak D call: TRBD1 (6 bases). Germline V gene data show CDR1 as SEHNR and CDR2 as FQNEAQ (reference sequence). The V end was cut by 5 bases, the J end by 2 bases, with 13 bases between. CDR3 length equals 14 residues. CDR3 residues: CASSPRGGTYEQYF. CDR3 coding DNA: TGTGCCAGCAGCCCCAGGGGCGGAACCTACGAGCAGTACTTC.

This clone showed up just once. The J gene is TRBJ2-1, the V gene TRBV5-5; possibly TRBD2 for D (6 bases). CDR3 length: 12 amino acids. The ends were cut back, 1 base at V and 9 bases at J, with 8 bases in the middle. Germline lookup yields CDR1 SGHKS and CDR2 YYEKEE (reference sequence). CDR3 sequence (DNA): TGTGCCAGCAGCTTGAGCGGGCCTGAGCAGTTCTTC. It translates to CASSLSGPEQFF.